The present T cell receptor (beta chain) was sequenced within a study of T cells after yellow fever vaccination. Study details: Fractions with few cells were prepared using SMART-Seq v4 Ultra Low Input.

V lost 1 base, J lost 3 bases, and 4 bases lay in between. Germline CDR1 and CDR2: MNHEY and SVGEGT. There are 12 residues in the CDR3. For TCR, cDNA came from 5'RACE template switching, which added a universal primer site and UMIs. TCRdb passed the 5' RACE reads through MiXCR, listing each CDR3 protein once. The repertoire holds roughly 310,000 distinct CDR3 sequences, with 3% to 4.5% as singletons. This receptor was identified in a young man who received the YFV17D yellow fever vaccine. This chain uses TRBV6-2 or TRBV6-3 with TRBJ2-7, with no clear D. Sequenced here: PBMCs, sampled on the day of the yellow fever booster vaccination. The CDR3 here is CASSYYSYEQYF. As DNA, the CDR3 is TGTGCCAGCAGTTACTACAGCTACGAGCAGTACTTC.